These 15 T cell receptor beta chains were all obtained from the same sample, sequenced in a study of shared T cell receptors in the human thymus (dated by TCRdb to the early 2020s). The receptor library was made with the immunoSEQ multiplex PCR assay. TCRdb limited this immuneACCESS table to in-frame rearrangements with V and J called. A share of clones is missing; checked studies link under half to unresolved V genes, and the rest is unexplained. Across this sample there are some 760,000 clones, with 70% to 90% seen only once. Together, the top ten hold about 0.011% of the sample. These data are also associated with another study on human thymus T cells.

What was sequenced was thymocytes. These receptors came from a girl under three years old with a congenital heart defect. Donor details come from another sample of the same person, matched by shared clones.

The gene calls are TRBV11-3 and TRBJ2-5; no reliable D call. This CDR3 contains 15 residues. Germline CDR1 is SGHNT and CDR2 is YENEEA. The V and J ends lost 1 base and 2 bases respectively, with 11 bases between them. The CDR3 here is CASSLGLTKQETQYF. CDR3 bases: TGTGCCAGCAGCTTAGGGCTTACAAAACAAGAGACCCAGTACTTC.

The rearrangement uses TRBV27 and TRBJ2-3; 8 nucleotides line up with TRBD2. V lost 2 bases, J lost 3 bases, and 25 bases stayed unmatched. There are 22 residues in the CDR3. Germline CDR1 and CDR2: MNHEY and SMNVEV (reference sequence). The CDR3 DNA follows: TGTGCCAGCAGTTTAGTCTTGGGCGAGGGGTACGGGGGGGCCGGTTTAACAGATACGCAGTATTTT. It yields the protein CASSLVLGEGYGGAGLTDTQYF.

The chain is built from TRBV2 and TRBJ2-7; 7 bases map to TRBD1. The CDR3 runs 12 residues. The germline CDR1 and CDR2 sequences are SNHLY and FYNNEI. The V segment lost 6 bases and the J segment 6 bases; nucleotides outside the gene matches: 5. CDR3 amino acids: CASSKSGGEQYF. DNA of the CDR3: TGTGCCAGCAGCAAATCAGGGGGCGAGCAGTACTTC.

V gene TRBV15 combines with J gene TRBJ2-4; 11 nucleotides line up with TRBD1. After removal of 0 bases from V and 0 bases from J, the junction contained 10 bases not matched to a gene. The CDR3 contains 20 residues. Germline CDR1 reads LNHNV; CDR2 reads YYDKDF (reference sequence). Here the CDR3 reads CATSRDGQGAKGLAKNIQYF. The CDR3 DNA is TGTGCCACCAGCAGAGATGGACAGGGGGCGAAAGGGTTAGCCAAAAACATTCAGTACTTC.

The chain combines TRBV9 with TRBJ2-3; 8 bases agree with TRBD2. The CDR3 runs 17 residues. Germline V CDR1 and CDR2: SGDLS, YYNGEE. The J segment lost 1 base and the V segment lost 0 bases, leaving 7 bases of the junction unmatched. CDR3 nucleotide sequence: TGTGCCAGCAGCGTAGGCTGGGGGCGGGGGGGCACAGATACGCAGTATTTT. This sequence encodes CASSVGWGRGGTDTQYF.

The chain uses TRBV5-4 and TRBJ2-1, with 10 positions matching TRBD2. V dropped 3 bases and J dropped 7; count of bases not matched to a gene: 13. Germline CDR1 reads SGHNT; CDR2 reads YYREEE (reference sequence). The CDR3 length is 17 residues. CDR3 residues: CASSWGSGTSEGNEQFF. DNA for the CDR3: TGTGCCAGCAGCTGGGGATCCGGGACTAGCGAAGGTAATGAGCAGTTCTTC.

The chain employs TRBV5-6 and TRBJ2-5; D may be TRBD1 (5 bases). Trimming removed 0 bases from V and 5 bases from J, with 14 bases in between. Looked up from germline, CDR1 is SGHDT and CDR2 is YYEEEE. CDR3 length equals 15 residues. CDR3: CASSLGVPPGETQYF. In nucleotides, the CDR3 is TGTGCCAGCAGCTTGGGTGTACCCCCAGGGGAGACCCAGTACTTC.

The chain recombines TRBV4-1 with TRBJ1-2; D gene unclear. Germline lookup yields CDR1 MGHRA and CDR2 YSYEKL. The CDR3 length is 15 residues. The ends were cut back, 0 bases at V and 4 bases at J, with 12 bases in the middle. The CDR3 DNA follows: TGCGCCAGCAGCCAAGAGCGGGAGCAATTCTATGGCTACACCTTC. Translated: CASSQEREQFYGYTF.

Here the CDR3 DNA reads TGCGCCAGCTCAGGGATCAAAGGGATCCCACGCACAGATACGCAGTATTTT. Encoded protein: CASSGIKGIPRTDTQYF. The chain recombines TRBV10-2 with TRBJ2-3; TRBD1 might be the D (5 bases). Trimming stripped 8 bases from V and 1 base from J, with 22 bases between. Germline V CDR1 and CDR2: WSHSY, SAAADI. The CDR3 length is 17 residues.

V usage is TRBV7-6 and J usage is TRBJ1-2, with 8 bases lining up with TRBD1. With 2 bases clipped from V and 8 bases from J, the junction kept 4 bases outside the gene matches. CDR3 length: 13 residues. CDR1 and CDR2 from the germline V gene are SGHVS and FNYEAQ. The CDR3 region is CASSLPGTGGYTF. For the CDR3, the DNA is TGTGCCAGCAGCTTACCCGGGACAGGCGGCTACACCTTC.

The rearrangement links TRBV25-1 to TRBJ2-1; 10 nucleotides align to TRBD1. Germline V gene data show CDR1 as MGHDK and CDR2 as SYGVNS. The CDR3 spans 13 residues. Trimming removed 10 bases from V and 9 bases from J; junction bases left unmatched: 9. The chain's CDR3 is CATRTGGTGEQFF. The CDR3 DNA reads as TGTGCCACTCGGACAGGGGGAACTGGTGAGCAGTTCTTC.

CDR3 in amino acids: CASSFSPQISDRVTYEQYF. CDR3 coding DNA: TGTGCCAGCAGTTTTTCTCCCCAAATCAGCGACAGGGTAACCTACGAGCAGTACTTC. This sequence joins TRBV28 and TRBJ2-7, with TRBD1 matching over 7 bases. J was trimmed by 2 bases and V by 3 bases; bases with no gene match: 19. The germline CDR1 and CDR2 sequences are MDHEN and SYDVKM. The CDR3 is made up of 19 amino acids.

In nucleotides, the CDR3 is TGTGCCAGCAGCAGCCGCGGGACAGGGGACCCCATGTCTGGAAACACCATATATTTT. It encodes CASSSRGTGDPMSGNTIYF. The J gene is TRBJ1-3, the V gene TRBV11-2; 10 nucleotides match TRBD1. Per germline, CDR1 SGHAT and CDR2 FQNNGV. The CDR3 covers 19 residues. J lost 1 base, V lost 5 bases, and 14 bases had no gene match. Looking up the rest from reference TRBV11-2 and TRBJ1-3 gives the full variable domain: EAGVAQSPRYKIIEKRQSVAFWCNPISGHATLYWYQQILGQGPKLLIQFQNNGVVDDSQLPKDRFSAERLKGVDSTLKIQPAKLEDSAVYLCASSSRGTGDPMSGNTIYFGEGSWLTVV.

This clone appeared a single time. J is TRBJ1-5 and V is TRBV7-2, with 9 bases matching TRBD1. Germline assignment: CDR1 SGHTA and CDR2 FQGNSA. The CDR3 sequence is 16 residues long. With V trimmed by 7 bases and J by 7 bases, 14 bases remained unmatched. The CDR3 DNA reads TGTGCCAGCAACCAATATAGTGGACAGGGGAACCAGCCCCAGCATTTT. This encodes CASNQYSGQGNQPQHF.

The genes are TRBV4-3 and TRBJ2-7; 9 bases agree with TRBD1. CDR3 length equals 15 residues. CDR1 is LGHNA and CDR2 is YSLEER in the germline V gene. Trimming at V came to 3 bases and at J to 3 bases, leaving 6 bases not matched to a gene. This CDR3 is CASSHDRDRVYEQYF. CDR3 coding DNA: TGCGCCAGCAGCCACGACCGGGACAGGGTCTACGAGCAGTACTTC.